The 10 T cell receptor beta chains presented below share a single source sample, sequenced in a study of cytomegalovirus exposure and HLA in healthy donors. 60 Vbeta and 13 Jbeta primers were used in PCR. TCRdb's copy holds only in-frame clones and misses some; the assay was immunoSEQ multiplex PCR. The sample includes 130,000 to 150,000 clones, approximately 80% of them seen just once. Sequences were obtained from PBMCs. The receptor source for this set is a male donor in good health and CMV-seronegative.

The sample holds one count of this clone. V gene TRBV30 combines with J gene TRBJ2-7; D is uncertain. This CDR3 is 11 amino acids long. Trimming shortened V by 3 bases and J by 3 bases, and 6 bases separated the two germline ends. The germline CDR1 and CDR2 sequences are GTSNPN and SVGIG (reference sequence). Here the CDR3 reads CAWSRSYEQYF. The CDR3 DNA reads as TGTGCCTGGAGCCGGAGCTACGAGCAGTACTTC. Full variable domain (remainder filled in from reference TRBV30 and TRBJ2-7): SQTIHQWPATLVQPVGSPLSLECTVEGTSNPNLYWYRQAAGRGLQLLFYSVGIGQISSEVPQNLSASRPQDRQFILSSKKLLLSDSGFYLCAWSRSYEQYFGPGTRLTVT.

The chain uses TRBV7-9 and TRBJ2-3; a weak D match, TRBD2 (6 bases). Per germline, CDR1 SEHNR and CDR2 FQNEAQ (reference sequence). The CDR3 is 15 residues long. The germline V and J ends were trimmed by 6 bases and 1 base, with 14 bases remaining between them. The CDR3 here is CASSWPGEGTDTQYF. The CDR3 DNA is TGTGCCAGCAGTTGGCCGGGGGAAGGCACAGATACGCAGTATTTT.

This sequence joins TRBV6-6 and TRBJ2-2; D remains ambiguous. Germline loops: CDR1 MNHNY, CDR2 SVGAGI (reference sequence). The V end was cut by 7 bases, the J end by 1 base, with 4 bases between. The CDR3 is 12 residues long. The CDR3 sequence: CASIMNTGELFF. CDR3 nucleotide sequence: TGTGCCAGCATCATGAACACCGGGGAGCTGTTTTTT.

The rearrangement uses TRBV4-2 and TRBJ1-5; 8 bases are a match to TRBD1. Trimming removed 1 base from V and 5 bases from J; junction bases left unmatched: 1. CDR1 and CDR2 (germline): LGHNA, YNFKEQ. The CDR3 totals 14 residues. The DNA of the CDR3 is TGTGCCAGCAGCCAAGGGACAGGGTATCAGCCCCAGCATTTT. Translating gives CASSQGTGYQPQHF.

This clone was observed a few times. V is TRBV19 and J is TRBJ2-7; TRBD1 matches at 7 bases. After removal of 5 bases from V and 3 bases from J, the junction contained 4 bases not matched to a gene. Germline V CDR1 and CDR2: LNHDA, SQIVND (reference sequence). The CDR3 sequence is 13 residues long. This CDR3 reads CASSWSGGYEQYF. The CDR3 DNA sequence: TGTGCCAGTAGTTGGTCAGGGGGCTACGAGCAGTACTTC. Full variable domain (outside the CDR3, taken from reference TRBV19 and TRBJ2-7): DGGITQSPKYLFRKEGQNVTLSCEQNLNHDAMYWYRQDPGQGLRLIYYSQIVNDFQKGDIAEGYSVSREKKESFPLTVTSAQKNPTAFYLCASSWSGGYEQYFGPGTRLTVT.

This clone was recorded a few times. This CDR3 is CASQNIAGEETQYF. CDR3 bases: TGTGCCAGTCAGAACATAGCGGGGGAAGAGACCCAGTACTTC. The chain couples TRBV19 to TRBJ2-5; 9 nucleotides agree with TRBD2. Losses at the gene ends were 8 bases for V and 3 bases for J; bases not matched to a gene: 7. The CDR3 is made up of 14 amino acids. Germline loops: CDR1 LNHDA, CDR2 SQIVND (reference sequence).

The chain employs TRBV9 and TRBJ1-6; D may be TRBD1 (5 bases). CDR1 and CDR2 from the germline V gene are SGDLS and YYNGEE. This CDR3 spans 16 amino acids. With 0 bases removed from V and 0 bases from J, the gap between germline ends came to 7 bases. CDR3 DNA sequence: TGTGCCAGCAGCGTAGGACAGAGCTCCTATAATTCACCCCTCCACTTT. Protein: CASSVGQSSYNSPLHF.

The rearrangement joins TRBV5-1 to TRBJ1-2, with 8 bases aligning to TRBD1. Germline loops: CDR1 SGHRS, CDR2 YFSETQ. V shed 4 bases, J shed 4 bases, and the junction held 12 bases outside the gene matches. The CDR3 runs to 16 residues. The CDR3 spells CASSGGQAVASYGYTF. As DNA, the CDR3 is TGCGCCAGCAGCGGGGGACAGGCAGTCGCATCCTATGGCTACACCTTC.

The V and J genes are TRBV5-5 and TRBJ1-4; tentative D call: TRBD1 (6 bases). The CDR3 runs 16 residues. The V gene lost 0 bases and the J gene lost 7 bases, with 16 bases spanning the gap. Germline values: CDR1 SGHKS, CDR2 YYEKEE (reference sequence). This chain's CDR3 is CASSLGTRGGGEKLFF. CDR3 coding DNA: TGTGCCAGCAGCTTGGGGACACGAGGGGGGGGTGAAAAACTGTTTTTT. The whole variable domain, filled in from reference TRBV5-5 and TRBJ1-4, reads DAGVTQSPTHLIKTRGQQVTLRCSPISGHKSVSWYQQVLGQGPQFIFQYYEKEERGRGNFPDRFSARQFPNYSSELNVNALLLGDSALYLCASSLGTRGGGEKLFFGSGTQLSVL.

This chain joins TRBV5-1 and TRBJ1-2, with TRBD1 as a possible D gene (5 bases). The V gene lost 0 bases and the J gene lost 3 bases, with 6 bases spanning the gap. Germline V gene sequence: CDR1 SGHRS, CDR2 YFSETQ. The CDR3 sequence is 13 residues long. The CDR3 sequence is CASSLEGDYGYTF. Here the CDR3 DNA reads TGCGCCAGCAGCTTGGAAGGGGACTATGGCTACACCTTC.